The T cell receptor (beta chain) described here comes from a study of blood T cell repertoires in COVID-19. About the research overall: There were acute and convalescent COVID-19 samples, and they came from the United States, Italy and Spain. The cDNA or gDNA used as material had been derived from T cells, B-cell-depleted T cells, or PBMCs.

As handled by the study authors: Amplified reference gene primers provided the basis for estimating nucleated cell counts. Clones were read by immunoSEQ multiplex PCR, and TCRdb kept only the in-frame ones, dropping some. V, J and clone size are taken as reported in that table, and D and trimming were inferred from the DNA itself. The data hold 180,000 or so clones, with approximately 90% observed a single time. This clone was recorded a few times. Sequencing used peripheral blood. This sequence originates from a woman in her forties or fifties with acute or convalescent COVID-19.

The CDR3 reads CASSRGKDGELFF. The CDR3 coding sequence is TGTGCCAGCAGCCGCGGAAAAGACGGGGAGCTGTTTTTT. V gene TRBV3-1 (or the pseudogene TRBV3-2) combines with J gene TRBJ2-2, with no clear D. The germline V gene encodes CDR1 LGHDT and CDR2 YNNKEL (reference sequence). Between the trimmed V and J ends, which lost 4 bases and 7 bases, there was a span of 10 bases. The CDR3 is 13 residues long.